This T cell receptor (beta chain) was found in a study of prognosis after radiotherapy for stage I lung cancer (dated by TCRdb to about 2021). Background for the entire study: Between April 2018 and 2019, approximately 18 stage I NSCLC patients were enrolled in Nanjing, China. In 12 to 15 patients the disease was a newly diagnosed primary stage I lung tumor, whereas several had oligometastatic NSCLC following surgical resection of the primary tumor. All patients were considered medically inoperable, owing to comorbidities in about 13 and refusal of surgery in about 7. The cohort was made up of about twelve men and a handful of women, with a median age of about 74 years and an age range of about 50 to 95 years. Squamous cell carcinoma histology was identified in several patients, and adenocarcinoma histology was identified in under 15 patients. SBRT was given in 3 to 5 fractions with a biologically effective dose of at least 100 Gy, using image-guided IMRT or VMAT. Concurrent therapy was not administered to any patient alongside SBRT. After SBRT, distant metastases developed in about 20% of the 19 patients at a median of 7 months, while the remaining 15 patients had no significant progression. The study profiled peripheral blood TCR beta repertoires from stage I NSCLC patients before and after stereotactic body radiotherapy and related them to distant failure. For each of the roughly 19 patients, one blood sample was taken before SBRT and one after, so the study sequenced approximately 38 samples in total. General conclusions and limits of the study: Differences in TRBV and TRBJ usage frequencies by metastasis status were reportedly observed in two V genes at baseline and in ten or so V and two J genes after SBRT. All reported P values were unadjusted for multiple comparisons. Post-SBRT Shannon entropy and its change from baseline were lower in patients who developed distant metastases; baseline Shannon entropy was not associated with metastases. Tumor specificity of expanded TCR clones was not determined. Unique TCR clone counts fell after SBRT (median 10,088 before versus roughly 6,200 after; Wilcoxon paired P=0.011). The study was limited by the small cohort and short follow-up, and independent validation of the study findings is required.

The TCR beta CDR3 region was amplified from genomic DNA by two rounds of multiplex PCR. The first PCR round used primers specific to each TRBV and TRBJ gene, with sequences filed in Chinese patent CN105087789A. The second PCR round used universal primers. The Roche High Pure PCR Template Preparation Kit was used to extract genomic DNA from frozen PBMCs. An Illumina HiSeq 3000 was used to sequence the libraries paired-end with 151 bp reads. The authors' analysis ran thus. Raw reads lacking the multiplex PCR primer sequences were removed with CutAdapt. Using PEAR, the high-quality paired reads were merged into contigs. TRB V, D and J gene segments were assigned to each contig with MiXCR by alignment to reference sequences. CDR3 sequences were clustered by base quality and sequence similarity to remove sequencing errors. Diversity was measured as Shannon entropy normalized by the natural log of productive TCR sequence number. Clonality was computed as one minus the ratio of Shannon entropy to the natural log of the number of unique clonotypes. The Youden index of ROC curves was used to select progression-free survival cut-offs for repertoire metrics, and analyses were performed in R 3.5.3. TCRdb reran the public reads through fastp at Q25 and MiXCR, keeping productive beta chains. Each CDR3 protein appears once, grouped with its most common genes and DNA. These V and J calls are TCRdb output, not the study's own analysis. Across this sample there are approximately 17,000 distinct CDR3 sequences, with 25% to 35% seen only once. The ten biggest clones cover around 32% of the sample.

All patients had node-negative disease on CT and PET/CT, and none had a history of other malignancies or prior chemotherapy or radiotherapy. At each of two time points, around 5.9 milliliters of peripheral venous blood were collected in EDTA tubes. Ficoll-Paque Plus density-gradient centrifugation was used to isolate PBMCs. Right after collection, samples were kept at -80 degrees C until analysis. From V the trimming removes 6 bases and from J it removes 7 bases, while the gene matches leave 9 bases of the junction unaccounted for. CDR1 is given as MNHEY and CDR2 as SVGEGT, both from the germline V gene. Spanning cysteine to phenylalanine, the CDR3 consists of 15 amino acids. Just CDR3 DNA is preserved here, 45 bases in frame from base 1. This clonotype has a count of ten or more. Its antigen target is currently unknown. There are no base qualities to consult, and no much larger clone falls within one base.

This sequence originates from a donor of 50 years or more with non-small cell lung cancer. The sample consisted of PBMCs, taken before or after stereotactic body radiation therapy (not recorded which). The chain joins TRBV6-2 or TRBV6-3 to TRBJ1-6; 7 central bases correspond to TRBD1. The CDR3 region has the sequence CASSFSGQRNSPLHF. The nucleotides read TGTGCCAGCAGCTTTTCGGGACAGAGGAATTCACCCCTCCACTTT.